This passage covers 6 T cell receptor beta chains from one sample sequenced in a study of preoperative IRX-2 immunotherapy in early breast cancer. Here immunoSEQ multiplex PCR was the method, and the copy in TCRdb shows in-frame clones only, minus some. The table has 24,000 or so clones, 95% seen once. Sample treatment: preoperative locoregional IRX-2 cytokine immunotherapy. Source: tumor tissue, taken after IRX-2 immunotherapy. The receptor set was obtained from a human donor with breast cancer.

J is TRBJ1-1 and V is TRBV11-1; no reliable D call. CDR1 is SGHAT, CDR2 FQDESV, per germline (reference sequence). The CDR3 is 13 residues long. V lost 4 bases, J lost 0 bases, and 6 bases lay in between. CDR3 coding DNA: TGTGCCAGCAGCTCACCCATGAACACTGAAGCTTTCTTT. Its protein is CASSSPMNTEAFF.

This clone was recorded only once. The V call is TRBV29-1, the J call TRBJ1-2; D might be TRBD1 (5 bases). V was pared by 2 bases and J by 2 bases, with 18 bases between. Germline V gene data show CDR1 as SQVTM and CDR2 as ANQGSEA. The CDR3 covers 16 residues. CDR3 protein: CSVESSGRNKNYGYTF. The CDR3 DNA reads TGCAGCGTTGAATCTTCAGGGAGAAATAAAAACTATGGCTACACCTTC.

V gene TRBV11-2 combines with J gene TRBJ1-1, with D hard to call. Deletions cut 5 bases from V and 0 bases from J, with 13 bases between. Germline-derived CDR1 and CDR2 are SGHAT and FQNNGV. CDR3 size: 15 residues. This CDR3 is CASSPVPGLNTEAFF. The CDR3, as DNA: TGTGCCAGCAGCCCTGTGCCCGGCCTGAACACTGAAGCTTTCTTT. The full variable domain, completed using reference TRBV11-2 and TRBJ1-1, is EAGVAQSPRYKIIEKRQSVAFWCNPISGHATLYWYQQILGQGPKLLIQFQNNGVVDDSQLPKDRFSAERLKGVDSTLKIQPAKLEDSAVYLCASSPVPGLNTEAFFGQGTRLTVV.

The V and J genes are TRBV16 and TRBJ1-2; 7 bases are a match to TRBD1. V lost 3 bases, J lost 0 bases, and 7 bases stayed unmatched. CDR1 and CDR2 from the germline V gene are KGHSY and FQNENV. There are 16 residues in the CDR3. The CDR3, as DNA: TGTGCCAGCAGCCACGTCCAGGGGGGATCTAACTATGGCTACACCTTC. It specifies CASSHVQGGSNYGYTF.

CDR3 DNA: TGTGCCAGCAGCGTTAGCGGGGGACAAGAGACCCAGTACTTC. It is translated as CASSVSGGQETQYF. The chain carries TRBV9 and TRBJ2-5; 9 bases align to TRBD2. Unmatched junction bases numbered 1, after V lost 2 bases and J lost 2 bases. Germline V gene data show CDR1 as SGDLS and CDR2 as YYNGEE. The CDR3 contains 14 residues.

The gene calls are TRBV6-9 and TRBJ2-7; D unclear. V dropped 8 bases and J dropped 1 base, with 9 bases sitting between them. The CDR3 has 12 residues. Germline CDR1 reads MNHGY; CDR2 reads SVAAGI. The CDR3 sequence: CASGHQSYEQYF. The CDR3 region has the DNA TGTGCCAGCGGTCACCAATCCTACGAGCAGTACTTC.